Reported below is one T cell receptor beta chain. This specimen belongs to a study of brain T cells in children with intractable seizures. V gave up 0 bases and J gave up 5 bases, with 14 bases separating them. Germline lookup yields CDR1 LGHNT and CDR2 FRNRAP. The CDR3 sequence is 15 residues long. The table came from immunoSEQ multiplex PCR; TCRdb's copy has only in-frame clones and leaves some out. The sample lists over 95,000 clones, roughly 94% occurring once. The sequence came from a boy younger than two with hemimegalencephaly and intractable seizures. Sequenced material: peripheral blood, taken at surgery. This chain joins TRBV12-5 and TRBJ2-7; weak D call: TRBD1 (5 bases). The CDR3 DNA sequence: TGTGCTAGTGGTTTGGTGGCGCAGGGAAACCACGAGCAGTACTTC. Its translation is CASGLVAQGNHEQYF.